This TCR beta chain came from a study of blood T cell repertoires in COVID-19. V gave up 5 bases and J gave up 7 bases; unmatched junction bases: 6. The CDR3 is 15 residues long. The germline V gene encodes CDR1 LNHNV and CDR2 YYDKDF (reference sequence). Libraries were prepared by immunoSEQ multiplex PCR; TCRdb keeps only in-frame clonotypes and omits some of them. Among under 200,000 clones listed, 70% to 90% were seen once. Material: peripheral blood. This chain links TRBV15 with TRBJ1-6, with 9 positions matching TRBD1. The sequence was obtained from a man between 65 and 85 years old with active or convalescent COVID-19. This CDR3 is CATSLTGGGNSPLHF. The CDR3 nucleotides are TGTGCCACCAGCCTAACAGGGGGCGGAAATTCACCCCTCCACTTT. Complete variable domain (other parts from reference TRBV15 and TRBJ1-6): DAMVIQNPRYQVTQFGKPVTLSCSQTLNHNVMYWYQQKSSQAPKLLFHYYDKDFNNEADTPDNFQSRRPNTSFCFLDIRSPGLGDTAMYLCATSLTGGGNSPLHFGNGTRLTVT.